This TCR beta chain was recovered during a study of OX40 agonist ivuxolimab in advanced cancers. Overall study: At 82.7% male, the cohort had a mean age of around 56 years, ranging from roughly 20 to 79. Study results and caveats: Clonal expansion in partial responders at 0.1-3.0 mg/kg ranked among the lowest.

As to this clone: The antigen is undetermined.

Libraries were prepared by immunoSEQ multiplex PCR; TCRdb keeps only in-frame clonotypes and omits some of them. The repertoire includes more than 70,000 clones, almost 85% of them detected once, and 5% sits in the top ten. Sample: CD4+ or CD8+ T cells sorted from blood, taken in a trial of the OX40 agonist ivuxolimab. The sequence was obtained from an adult with an advanced solid tumor such as melanoma, head and neck, liver or kidney cancer.

The CDR3 sequence: CASSDSNSYGYTF. The CDR3 DNA is TGTGCCAGCAGTGACAGTAACAGCTATGGCTACACCTTC. This chain uses TRBV2 with TRBJ1-2; D call uncertain. The ends were cut back, 3 bases at V and 4 bases at J, with 9 bases in the middle. From germline, CDR1 is SNHLY and CDR2 FYNNEI. The CDR3 spans 13 residues.